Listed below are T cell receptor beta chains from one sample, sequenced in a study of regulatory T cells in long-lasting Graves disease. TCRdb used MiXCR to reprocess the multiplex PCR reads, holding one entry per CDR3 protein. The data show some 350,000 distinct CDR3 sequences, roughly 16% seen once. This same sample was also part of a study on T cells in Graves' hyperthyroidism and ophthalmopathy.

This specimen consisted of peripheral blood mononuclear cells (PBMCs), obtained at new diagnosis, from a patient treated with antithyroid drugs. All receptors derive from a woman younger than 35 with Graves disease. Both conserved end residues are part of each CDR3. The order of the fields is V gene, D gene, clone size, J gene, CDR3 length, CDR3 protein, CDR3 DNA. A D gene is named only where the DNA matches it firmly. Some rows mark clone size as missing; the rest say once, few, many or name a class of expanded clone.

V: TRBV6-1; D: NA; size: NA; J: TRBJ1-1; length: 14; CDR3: CASSSGGGRTEAFF; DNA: TGTGCCAGCAGCTCGGGGGGGGGACGGACTGAAGCTTTCTTT
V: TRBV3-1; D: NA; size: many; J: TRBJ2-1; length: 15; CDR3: CASSLGVIFRNEQFF; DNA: TGTGCCAGCAGCCTGGGGGTAATATTTAGGAATGAGCAGTTCTTC
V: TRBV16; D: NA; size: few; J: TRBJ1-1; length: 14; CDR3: CASSTRGAGTEAFF; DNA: TGTGCCAGCTCCACCCGCGGGGCAGGGACTGAAGCTTTCTTT
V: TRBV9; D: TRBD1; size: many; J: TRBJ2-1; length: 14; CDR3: CASSVTLRGNEQFF; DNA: TGTGCCAGCAGCGTCACACTCAGGGGGAATGAGCAGTTCTTC
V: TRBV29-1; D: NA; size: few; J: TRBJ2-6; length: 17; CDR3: CSVEARQGLPGANVLTF; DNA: TGCAGCGTTGAAGCCAGACAGGGACTACCTGGGGCCAACGTCCTGACTTTC
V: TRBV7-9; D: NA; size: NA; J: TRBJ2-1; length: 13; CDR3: CASSFRVSNEQFF; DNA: TGTGCCAGCAGCTTCAGGGTTAGCAATGAGCAGTTCTTC
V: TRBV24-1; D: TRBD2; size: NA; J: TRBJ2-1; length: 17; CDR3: CATSDSLTSGRYNEQFF; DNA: TGTGCCACCAGTGATTCCTTGACTAGCGGGAGGTACAATGAGCAGTTCTTC
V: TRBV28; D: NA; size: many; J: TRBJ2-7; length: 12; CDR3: CASSLPRYEQYF; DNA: TGTGCCAGCAGTTTGCCACGCTACGAGCAGTACTTC
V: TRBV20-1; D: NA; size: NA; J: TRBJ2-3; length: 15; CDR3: CSARVSTIVTDTQYF; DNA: TGCAGTGCTAGAGTTTCCACGATAGTCACAGATACGCAGTATTTT
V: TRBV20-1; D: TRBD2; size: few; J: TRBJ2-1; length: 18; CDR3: CSARRLAGVWRSYNEQFF; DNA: TGCAGTGCTAGGCGACTAGCGGGAGTCTGGCGATCCTACAATGAGCAGTTCTTC
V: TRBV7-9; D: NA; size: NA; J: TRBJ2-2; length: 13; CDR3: CASSDSNTGELSF; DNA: TGTGCCAGCAGCGACAGTAACACCGGGGAGCTGTCTTTT
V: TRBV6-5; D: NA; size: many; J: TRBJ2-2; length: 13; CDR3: CASSYRSSGELFF; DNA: TGTGCCAGCAGTTACCGGAGTTCCGGGGAGCTGTTTTTT
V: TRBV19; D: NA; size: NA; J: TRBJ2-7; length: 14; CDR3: CASSLRQADYEQYF; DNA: TGTGCCAGTAGCCTACGACAGGCGGACTACGAGCAGTACTTC
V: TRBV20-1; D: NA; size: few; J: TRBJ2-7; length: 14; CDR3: CSARGLDISYEQYF; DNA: TGCAGTGCTAGAGGGTTGGACATCTCCTACGAGCAGTACTTC
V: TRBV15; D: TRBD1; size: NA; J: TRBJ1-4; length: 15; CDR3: CATSRPRDSYEKLFF; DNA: TGTGCCACCAGCCGTCCCCGGGACAGCTATGAAAAACTGTTTTTT